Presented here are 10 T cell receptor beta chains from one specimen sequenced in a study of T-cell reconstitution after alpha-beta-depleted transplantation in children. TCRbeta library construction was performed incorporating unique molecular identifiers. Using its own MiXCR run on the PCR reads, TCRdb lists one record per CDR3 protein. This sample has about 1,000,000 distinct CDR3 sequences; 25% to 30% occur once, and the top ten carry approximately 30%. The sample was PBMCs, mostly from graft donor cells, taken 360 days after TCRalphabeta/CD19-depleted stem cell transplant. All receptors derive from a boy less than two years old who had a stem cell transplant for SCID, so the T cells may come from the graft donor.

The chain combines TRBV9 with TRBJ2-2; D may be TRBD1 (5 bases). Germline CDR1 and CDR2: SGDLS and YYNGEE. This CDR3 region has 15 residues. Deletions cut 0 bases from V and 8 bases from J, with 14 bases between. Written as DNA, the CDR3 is TGTGCCAGCAGCGTAGCGGACACGGGTAGGGGGGAGCTGTTTTTT. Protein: CASSVADTGRGELFF.

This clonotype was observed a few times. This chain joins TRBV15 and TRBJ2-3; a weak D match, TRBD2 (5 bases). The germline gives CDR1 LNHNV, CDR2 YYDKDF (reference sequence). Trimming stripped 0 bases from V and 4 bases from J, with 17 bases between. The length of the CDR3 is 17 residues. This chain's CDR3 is CATSRDRGSVIPDTQYF. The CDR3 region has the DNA TGTGCCACCAGCAGAGATCGGGGTAGCGTCATTCCAGATACGCAGTATTTT.

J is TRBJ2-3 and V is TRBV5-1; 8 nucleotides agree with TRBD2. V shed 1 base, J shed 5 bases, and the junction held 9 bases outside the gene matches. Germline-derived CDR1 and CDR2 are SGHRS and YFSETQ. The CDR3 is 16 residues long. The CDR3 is CASSLPPGGAEDTQYF. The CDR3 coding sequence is TGCGCCAGCAGCTTGCCTCCCGGGGGGGCGGAAGATACGCAGTATTTT.

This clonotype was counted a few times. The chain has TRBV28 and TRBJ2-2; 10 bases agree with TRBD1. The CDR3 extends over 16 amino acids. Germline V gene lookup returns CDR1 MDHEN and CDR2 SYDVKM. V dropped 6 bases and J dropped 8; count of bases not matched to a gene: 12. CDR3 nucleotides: TGTGCCAGCAGGCCTTCCGGGACAGGGGCCTATGGGGAGCTGTTTTTT. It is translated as CASRPSGTGAYGELFF.

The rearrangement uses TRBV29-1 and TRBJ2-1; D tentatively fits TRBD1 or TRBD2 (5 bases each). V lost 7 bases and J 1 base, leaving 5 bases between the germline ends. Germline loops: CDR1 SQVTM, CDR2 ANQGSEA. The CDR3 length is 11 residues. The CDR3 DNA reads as TGCAGCGGGGGGTCCTACAATGAGCAGTTCTTC. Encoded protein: CSGGSYNEQFF.

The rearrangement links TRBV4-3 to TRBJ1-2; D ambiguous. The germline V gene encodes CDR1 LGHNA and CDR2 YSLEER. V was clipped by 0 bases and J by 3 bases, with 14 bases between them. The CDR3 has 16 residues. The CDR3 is CASSQDLVTGYYGYTF. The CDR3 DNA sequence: TGCGCCAGCAGCCAAGATCTTGTGACGGGATACTATGGCTACACCTTC.

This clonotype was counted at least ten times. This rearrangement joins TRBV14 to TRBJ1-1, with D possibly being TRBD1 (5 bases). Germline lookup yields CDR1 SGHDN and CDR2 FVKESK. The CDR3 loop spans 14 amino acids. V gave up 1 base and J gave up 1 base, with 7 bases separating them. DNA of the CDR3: TGTGCCAGCAGCCAAGGGGGCAAGAACACTGAAGCTTTCTTT. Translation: CASSQGGKNTEAFF. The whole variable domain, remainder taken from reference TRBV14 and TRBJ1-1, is EAGVTQFPSHSVIEKGQTVTLRCDPISGHDNLYWYRRVMGKEIKFLLHFVKESKQDESGMPNNRFLAERTGGTYSTLKVQPAELEDSGVYFCASSQGGKNTEAFFGQGTRLTVV.

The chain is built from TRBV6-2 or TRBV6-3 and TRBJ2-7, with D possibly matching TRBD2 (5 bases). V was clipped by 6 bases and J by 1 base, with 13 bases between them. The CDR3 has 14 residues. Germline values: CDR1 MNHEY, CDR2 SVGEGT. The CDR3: CASRRETTSYEQYF. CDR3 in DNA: TGTGCCAGCAGGAGGGAGACAACTTCCTACGAGCAGTACTTC.

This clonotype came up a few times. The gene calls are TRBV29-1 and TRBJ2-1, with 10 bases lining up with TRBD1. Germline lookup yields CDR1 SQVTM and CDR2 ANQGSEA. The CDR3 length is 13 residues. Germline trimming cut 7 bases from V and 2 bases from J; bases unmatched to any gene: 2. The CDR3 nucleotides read TGCAGCGCTGGACAGGGGGCCTACAATGAGCAGTTCTTC. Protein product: CSAGQGAYNEQFF.

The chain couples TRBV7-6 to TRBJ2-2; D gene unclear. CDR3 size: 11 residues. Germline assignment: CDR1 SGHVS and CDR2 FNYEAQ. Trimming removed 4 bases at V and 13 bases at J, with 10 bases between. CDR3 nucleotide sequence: TGTGCCAGCAGCTCCTCCGGAGTGCTGTTTTTT. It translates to CASSSSGVLFF.